The 8 T cell receptor beta chains given below trace back to one sample, sequenced in a study of vaccination and CD4 T cells after COVID-19 (dated 2022 in TCRdb). The protocol used for the library was PCR. The instrument given in TCRdb is Illumina iSeq 100. TCR sequencing of DNA from cultured CD4+ T cells used the Oncomine TCR Beta short-read assay at the Johns Hopkins FTIC core. TCRdb trimmed the raw reads at Q25, called clones with MiXCR and kept productive beta chains. Rows are combined by CDR3 protein, so each entry shows the most common genes and DNA. Recorded for this sample are about 21,000 distinct CDR3 sequences; around 45% of them occurred a single time. The leading ten clones occupy approximately 20% of the sample. These receptors' targets are unknown. The treatment or condition tag for this specimen amounts to: roughly ten-day PBMC culture with coronavirus spike peptide pools or control peptides (ViraFEST assay).

The sample here was CD4+ T cells from blood, cultured in vitro, taken before SARS-CoV-2 vaccination. The receptors shown here come from a human donor who received a COVID-19 vaccine.

The chain joins TRBV30 to TRBJ1-2; D is unresolved. CDR1 is GTSNPN, CDR2 SVGIG, per germline (reference sequence). The length of the CDR3 is 14 residues. Trimming cost V 0 bases and J 3 bases, with 11 bases left between them. In nucleotides, the CDR3 is TGTGCCTGGAGTGTCTCGCCGGATGACTATGGCTACACCTTC. Its protein product is CAWSVSPDDYGYTF.

This clonotype was counted between two and nine times. This sequence joins TRBV20-1 and TRBJ2-5; 9 nucleotides align to TRBD2. CDR3 length: 18 amino acids. Germline V gene lookup returns CDR1 DFQATT and CDR2 SNEGSKA (reference sequence). V shed 3 bases, J shed 5 bases, and the junction held 19 bases outside the gene matches. DNA of the CDR3: TGCAGTGCTAGTAGGGGCTCCCTAGCGGGGCCGGTGGGGGAGACCCAGTACTTC. Translation gives CSASRGSLAGPVGETQYF.

CDR3 region: CASSYPEDRVNTEAFF. The CDR3 coding sequence is TGTGCCAGCAGTTACCCTGAGGACAGGGTGAACACTGAAGCTTTCTTT. The V and J genes are TRBV6-2 or TRBV6-3 and TRBJ1-1, with 8 bases aligning to TRBD1. The CDR3 covers 16 residues. Germline values: CDR1 MNHEY, CDR2 SVGEGT. Trimming cost V 2 bases and J 0 bases; bases outside gene matches: 5.

The J gene is TRBJ1-6, the V gene TRBV7-2; D remains unclear. Germline CDR1 reads SGHTA; CDR2 reads FQGNSA. V was shortened by 3 bases and J by 3 bases, with 9 bases between the two germline ends. The CDR3 covers 15 residues. The CDR3 nucleotides read TGTGCCAGCAGCTTGTCTCCCCGCTATAATTCACCCCTCCACTTT. This codes for CASSLSPRYNSPLHF.

The chain couples TRBV7-9 to TRBJ1-6; TRBD1 matches 7 bases. Germline V CDR1 and CDR2: SEHNR, FQNEAQ (reference sequence). The V gene end was trimmed by 0 bases and the J gene end by 4 bases; junction bases not matched to a gene: 3. This CDR3 is 16 amino acids long. For the CDR3, the DNA is TGTGCCAGCAGCTTAGCGTCGGGACAGTATAATTCACCCCTCCACTTT. Protein sequence: CASSLASGQYNSPLHF.

V is TRBV19 and J is TRBJ1-6, with 9 bases matching TRBD1. CDR1 and CDR2 (germline): LNHDA, SQIVND (reference sequence). The length of the CDR3 is 14 residues. Trimming at V came to 7 bases and at J to 7 bases, leaving 5 bases not matched to a gene. CDR3: CASKWTGENSPLHF. The CDR3 nucleotides are TGTGCCAGTAAGTGGACAGGGGAGAATTCACCCCTCCACTTT.

As DNA, the CDR3 is TGCGCCAGCAGTGAGTCGGGGGGGATGGGCAATCAGCCCCAGCATTTT. It specifies CASSESGGMGNQPQHF. The chain couples TRBV10-2 to TRBJ1-5; a weak D match, TRBD1 (5 bases). This CDR3 has 16 residues. Trimming took off 0 bases at V and 2 bases at J, with 11 bases between the two ends. CDR1 and CDR2 (germline): WSHSY, SAAADI.

This clonotype was counted a few times. The gene calls are TRBV7-8 and TRBJ2-3; D is perhaps TRBD2 (7 bases). Germline-derived CDR1 and CDR2 are SGHVS and FQNEAQ. The V end lost 1 base, the J end lost 0 bases, and 11 bases lay between the germline ends. The CDR3 spans 16 residues. The CDR3 reads CASSLVGGASTDTQYF. In DNA form, the CDR3 reads TGTGCCAGCAGCTTAGTGGGGGGGGCTAGCACAGATACGCAGTATTTT.